Below, 26 T cell receptor beta chains from the same sample are listed, as sequenced in a study of cytomegalovirus exposure and HLA in healthy donors. Vbeta (60) and Jbeta (13) primers were used in the PCR. Profiled with immunoSEQ multiplex PCR; TCRdb holds only in-frame clones, not every one. The sample has 45,000 to 75,000 clones; 70% are singletons. The sample was PBMCs. These receptors all stem from a woman in her fifties or sixties in good health and CMV-seropositive.

This chain joins TRBV7-9 and TRBJ1-1; 9 nucleotides agree with TRBD1. Germline V gene lookup returns CDR1 SEHNR and CDR2 FQNEAQ (reference sequence). Losses at the gene ends were 2 bases for V and 11 bases for J; bases not matched to a gene: 15. CDR3 size: 16 residues. The CDR3 reads CASSLSQGAPILGAFF. The CDR3 DNA reads as TGTGCCAGCAGCTTATCACAGGGGGCTCCAATTCTGGGGGCTTTCTTT.

The chain carries TRBV7-9 and TRBJ1-1; D gene unclear. There are 15 residues in the CDR3. Per the germline V gene, CDR1 is SEHNR and CDR2 is FQNEAQ (reference sequence). Trimming stripped 3 bases from V and 3 bases from J, with 14 bases between. The CDR3 DNA sequence: TGTGCCAGCAGCTTGGGAAGGGAGGGCGACACTGAAGCTTTCTTT. Its translation: CASSLGREGDTEAFF.

The chain employs TRBV4-2 and TRBJ2-7; possibly TRBD2 for D (5 bases). Trimming left V 2 bases short and J 3 bases short, with 41 bases between. Per germline, CDR1 LGHNA and CDR2 YNFKEQ. This CDR3 comprises 24 residues. The CDR3 reads CASSQQVGLGRGLSGVAPHYEQYF. In DNA, the CDR3 is TGTGCCAGCAGCCAACAAGTCGGGCTGGGCCGCGGGTTGAGTGGAGTAGCCCCGCACTACGAGCAGTACTTC.

The chain links TRBV11-2 to TRBJ2-3, with 10 bases fitting TRBD2. V shed 3 bases and J 4 bases; nucleotides not matched to a gene: 4. Germline assignment: CDR1 SGHAT and CDR2 FQNNGV. This CDR3 contains 15 residues. The CDR3 DNA reads TGTGCCAGCAGCTTCGGGGGGACTAGCGCAGATACGCAGTATTTT. Translating gives CASSFGGTSADTQYF.

This sequence joins TRBV2 and TRBJ2-2, with 9 bases that match TRBD1. The CDR3 contains 13 residues. V lost 5 bases, J lost 14 bases, and 9 bases stayed unmatched. Germline CDR1 is SNHLY and CDR2 is FYNNEI. The CDR3 reads CASSKPGQGRLFF. The CDR3, as DNA: TGTGCCAGCAGTAAACCGGGACAGGGTCGCCTGTTTTTT. The full variable domain, in which reference TRBV2 and TRBJ2-2 provide the parts outside the CDR3, is EPEVTQTPSHQVTQMGQEVILRCVPISNHLYFYWYRQILGQKVEFLVSFYNNEISEKSEIFDDQFSVERPDGSNFTLKIRSTKLEDSAMYFCASSKPGQGRLFFGEGSRLTVL.

The chain carries TRBV28 and TRBJ2-3; 10 bases align to TRBD1. The V gene's germline CDR1 is MDHEN and CDR2 SYDVKM. The CDR3 covers 14 residues. Germline trimming cut 3 bases from V and 4 bases from J; bases unmatched to any gene: 1. The CDR3 loop reads CASSLDRGADTQYF. CDR3 DNA sequence: TGTGCCAGCAGTTTGGACAGGGGGGCAGATACGCAGTATTTT.

As concerns this clone: One end of the junction does not line up with germline, which may come from a read error. The chain links TRBV23-1 to TRBJ1-5; D possibly corresponds to TRBD1 (6 bases). TRBV23-1 qualifies as an ORF whose function is uncertain. CDR3 length: 16 amino acids. CDR3 DNA sequence: TGCGCCAGCAGCCAATACAAGGACAGCCCCAATCAGCCCCAGCATTTT. Amino acid sequence: CASSQYKDSPNQPQHF.

This clone has more than one count but fewer than ten. The CDR3 sequence is CASSLGQGYDTEAFF. DNA of the CDR3: TGCGCCAGCAGCTTGGGACAGGGATACGACACTGAAGCTTTCTTT. The chain uses TRBV5-1 and TRBJ1-1, with 7 bases matching TRBD1. Per germline, CDR1 SGHRS and CDR2 YFSETQ. The CDR3 length is 15 residues. The V segment lost 0 bases and the J segment 3 bases; nucleotides outside the gene matches: 5.

The genes are TRBV6-5 and TRBJ2-7; 12 bases are a match to TRBD1. The CDR3 covers 15 residues. Per germline, CDR1 MNHEY and CDR2 SVGAGI. V was clipped by 6 bases and J by 5 bases; unmatched bases: 8. CDR3 protein: CASSQVGQGANEQYF. The CDR3 bases are TGTGCCAGCAGCCAGGTGGGACAGGGGGCGAACGAGCAGTACTTC.

The chain links TRBV27 to TRBJ2-7, with D perhaps TRBD1 (5 bases). Germline lookup yields CDR1 MNHEY and CDR2 SMNVEV (reference sequence). Trimming cost V 8 bases and J 0 bases, with 11 bases left between them. This CDR3 is 13 amino acids long. The CDR3 loop reads CASGAVSSYEQYF. The CDR3 coding sequence is TGTGCCAGCGGGGCGGTCAGCTCCTACGAGCAGTACTTC.

This clone was observed a few times. The rearrangement uses TRBV7-9 and TRBJ1-1; the D gene is possibly TRBD1 (6 bases). This CDR3 has 17 amino acids. The germline V and J ends were trimmed by 7 bases and 0 bases, with 21 bases remaining between them. Germline values: CDR1 SEHNR, CDR2 FQNEAQ (reference sequence). The CDR3 reads CASTGSPGTGMNTEAFF. The DNA of the CDR3 is TGTGCCAGCACTGGGTCCCCCGGAACAGGGATGAACACTGAAGCTTTCTTT. The full variable domain, completed using reference TRBV7-9 and TRBJ1-1, is DTGVSQNPRHKITKRGQNVTFRCDPISEHNRLYWYRQTLGQGPEFLTYFQNEAQLEKSRLLSDRFSAERPKGSFSTLEIQRTEQGDSAMYLCASTGSPGTGMNTEAFFGQGTRLTVV.

The genes are TRBV2 and TRBJ2-5; 7 positions agree with TRBD1. V gave up 4 bases and J gave up 4 bases; unmatched junction bases: 3. This CDR3 region has 13 residues. CDR1 is SNHLY and CDR2 is FYNNEI in the germline V gene. CDR3 bases: TGTGCCAGCAGTGGACAGGGTAGAGAGACCCAGTACTTC. Protein sequence: CASSGQGRETQYF.

The chain employs TRBV6-1 and TRBJ2-7; TRBD1 might be the D (6 bases). V shed 6 bases and J shed 1 base, with 19 bases lying between them. This CDR3 region has 16 residues. The germline V gene has CDR1 MNHNS and CDR2 SASEGT. The CDR3 nucleotides read TGTGCCAGCAGGGAATGGGAGCCAGGGGAATCCTACGAGCAGTACTTC. This sequence encodes CASREWEPGESYEQYF.

The chain recombines TRBV7-2 with TRBJ1-1, with unresolved D. There are 12 residues in the CDR3. Between the trimmed V and J ends, which lost 3 bases and 7 bases, there was a span of 9 bases. Germline CDR1 SGHTA, CDR2 FQGNSA. In DNA form, the CDR3 reads TGTGCCAGCAGCTTGATTACAAGTGAAGCTTTCTTT. Translated: CASSLITSEAFF.

The chain recombines TRBV7-2 with TRBJ1-1; D not certain. There are 14 residues in the CDR3. V was pared by 5 bases and J by 4 bases, with 14 bases between. The germline V gene has CDR1 SGHTA and CDR2 FQGNSA. The CDR3 spells CASSAAAGSTEAFF. Written as DNA, the CDR3 is TGTGCCAGCAGCGCAGCCGCAGGAAGCACTGAAGCTTTCTTT.

V is TRBV27 and J is TRBJ1-6; D possibly corresponds to TRBD1 (5 bases). V lost 6 bases to trimming and J lost 2 bases, with 11 bases between them. The CDR3 runs to 15 residues. Germline V gene lookup returns CDR1 MNHEY and CDR2 SMNVEV (reference sequence). The CDR3 DNA reads TGTGCCAGCAGAGCCACAGGCCCCTATAATTCACCCCTCCACTTT. Protein sequence: CASRATGPYNSPLHF.

This clone was seen only a few times. J is TRBJ2-2 and V is TRBV5-1, with D perhaps TRBD2 (6 bases). CDR3 length: 16 amino acids. V lost 7 bases to trimming and J lost 0 bases, with 16 bases between them. Looked up from germline, CDR1 is SGHRS and CDR2 is YFSETQ. The CDR3 sequence: CASFGDAGTNTGELFF. The CDR3 DNA reads as TGCGCCAGCTTTGGGGACGCGGGGACGAACACCGGGGAGCTGTTTTTT.

The chain links TRBV6-6 to TRBJ2-7; weak D call: TRBD2 (6 bases). Germline CDR1 reads MNHNY; CDR2 reads SVGAGI (reference sequence). V was shortened by 8 bases and J by 0 bases, with 14 bases between the two germline ends. This CDR3 is 14 amino acids long. Here the CDR3 reads CASHRGGNSYEQYF. The CDR3 nucleotides read TGTGCCAGCCATCGGGGCGGGAACTCCTACGAGCAGTACTTC.

This clone was seen a handful of times. The chain couples TRBV6-5 to TRBJ2-7, with D perhaps TRBD1 (6 bases). The CDR3 length is 14 residues. Germline V gene sequence: CDR1 MNHEY, CDR2 SVGAGI. V was pared by 4 bases and J by 4 bases, with 14 bases between. CDR3 coding DNA: TGTGCCAGCAGTTCCCGCCGGGACATGTACGAGCAGTACTTC. It encodes CASSSRRDMYEQYF.

The count of this clone is one. The genes are TRBV5-1 and TRBJ2-1, with TRBD2 matching 8 bases. Losses at the gene ends were 3 bases for V and 9 bases for J; bases not matched to a gene: 8. The CDR3 totals 14 residues. CDR1 is SGHRS, CDR2 YFSETQ, per germline. CDR3 coding DNA: TGCGCCAGCAGCTCGGGTAGCGGGGATGTTGAGCAGTTCTTC. Its translation: CASSSGSGDVEQFF.

This clone came up a few times. V and J are TRBV7-2 and TRBJ2-1; the match to TRBD2 covers 10 bases. This CDR3 is 16 amino acids long. V lost 1 base and J lost 4; bases outside the gene matches: 4. CDR1 and CDR2 from the germline V gene are SGHTA and FQGNSA. DNA for the CDR3: TGTGCCAGCAGCTTAGGTGGACTAGCGGTTTACAATGAGCAGTTCTTC. Amino acids: CASSLGGLAVYNEQFF.

The chain uses TRBV28 and TRBJ1-1, with D unresolved. Germline values: CDR1 MDHEN, CDR2 SYDVKM. Trimming shortened V by 8 bases and J by 2 bases, and 9 bases separated the two germline ends. The CDR3 sequence is 12 residues long. CDR3 sequence reads: CASGAVNTEAFF. The CDR3 nucleotides are TGTGCCAGCGGAGCAGTCAACACTGAAGCTTTCTTT.

The rearrangement links TRBV10-3 to TRBJ2-3; TRBD2 agrees at 9 bases. The CDR3 is 17 residues long. Germline V gene lookup returns CDR1 ENHRY and CDR2 SYGVKD. Trimming cost V 1 base and J 6 bases; bases outside gene matches: 11. The CDR3 sequence is CAISEFFSGGTRDTQYF. DNA of the CDR3: TGTGCCATCAGTGAGTTTTTTAGCGGGGGCACCAGGGATACGCAGTATTTT.

V is TRBV4-3 and J is TRBJ2-3; D perhaps matches TRBD1 (6 bases). V lost 2 bases and J 0 bases, leaving 15 bases between the germline ends. This CDR3 comprises 17 residues. Germline-derived CDR1 and CDR2 are LGHNA and YSLEER. The CDR3 spells CASSQRSLTGSTDTQYF. CDR3 nucleotides: TGCGCCAGCAGCCAACGAAGCCTTACAGGGAGCACAGATACGCAGTATTTT.

This chain joins TRBV10-3 and TRBJ1-1; TRBD1 agrees at 7 bases. The V and J ends lost 8 bases and 5 bases, in that order; junction bases with no gene match: 5. In germline, CDR1 is ENHRY, CDR2 SYGVKD. The CDR3 is 12 amino acids. The chain's CDR3 is CAIGEQGTEAFF. CDR3 in DNA: TGTGCCATCGGCGAACAGGGGACTGAAGCTTTCTTT.

About this clone itself: Additional DNA sequences in this sample encode the identical CDR3. The chain has TRBV7-2 and TRBJ1-5, with D unresolved. CDR3 size: 15 residues. The V gene's germline CDR1 is SGHTA and CDR2 FQGNSA. V gave up 1 base and J gave up 0 bases, with 7 bases separating them. The CDR3 is CASSLERGSNQPQHF. The DNA for the CDR3 is TGTGCCAGCAGCTTAGAACGGGGTAGCAATCAGCCCCAGCATTTT.